This passage covers 25 T cell receptor beta chains from one sample sequenced in a study of shared clonotypes between healthy human individuals. Method: immunoSEQ multiplex PCR; TCRdb's copy keeps in-frame clones and lacks some. Of about 2,200,000 clones in the sample, 85% to 95% were seen once. The naive CD8 population came from CD45RO-negative cells selected for CCR7, without terminally differentiated effector memory CD45RA+ cells. The sequencing sample was made of naive CD8+ T cells from PBMCs. The receptors come from a man between 18 and 29 years old in good health. Some clones in this sample may be carry-over from other donors' samples.

The V and J genes are TRBV7-9 and TRBJ1-1; 8 bases map to TRBD1. Germline CDR1 is SEHNR and CDR2 is FQNEAQ (reference sequence). J was trimmed by 1 base and V by 0 bases; bases with no gene match: 7. This CDR3 spans 17 amino acids. The CDR3 reads CASSLAWQGASNTEAFF. The CDR3 DNA reads as TGTGCCAGCAGCTTAGCATGGCAGGGGGCGTCGAACACTGAAGCTTTCTTT.

The chain recombines TRBV10-3 with TRBJ2-7; D uncertain. CDR3 length: 13 residues. Germline assignment: CDR1 ENHRY and CDR2 SYGVKD. With 6 bases removed from V and 0 bases from J, the gap between germline ends came to 9 bases. The CDR3 here is CAIRPESSYEQYF. CDR3 DNA: TGTGCCATCAGACCCGAGAGCTCCTACGAGCAGTACTTC.

This chain links TRBV7-9 with TRBJ1-5, with 12 nucleotides matching TRBD1. V lost 3 bases and J lost 5; bases outside the gene matches: 8. CDR3 length equals 17 residues. Germline CDR1 is SEHNR and CDR2 is FQNEAQ (reference sequence). The CDR3 loop reads CASSLSGTGGVDQPQHF. CDR3 coding DNA: TGTGCCAGCAGCTTGTCCGGGACAGGGGGCGTTGATCAGCCCCAGCATTTT. The full variable domain, with the rest looked up from reference TRBV7-9 and TRBJ1-5, is DTGVSQNPRHKITKRGQNVTFRCDPISEHNRLYWYRQTLGQGPEFLTYFQNEAQLEKSRLLSDRFSAERPKGSFSTLEIQRTEQGDSAMYLCASSLSGTGGVDQPQHFGDGTRLSIL.

The chain couples TRBV27 to TRBJ2-7; no firm D call. The CDR3 loop spans 14 amino acids. The V end lost 6 bases, the J end lost 1 base, and 13 bases lay between the germline ends. Germline CDR1 is MNHEY and CDR2 is SMNVEV (reference sequence). In DNA, the CDR3 is TGTGCCAGCAGCTCGACCGACCCTTCCTACGAGCAGTACTTC. It is translated as CASSSTDPSYEQYF.

This chain uses TRBV4-1 with TRBJ2-1, with 12 nucleotides matching TRBD2. V lost 1 base, J lost 7 bases, and 11 bases stayed unmatched. The CDR3 is 18 residues long. Germline V CDR1 and CDR2: MGHRA, YSYEKL. The CDR3 loop reads CASSQAVILAGGGNEQFF. The CDR3 coding sequence is TGCGCCAGCAGCCAAGCGGTAATACTAGCGGGAGGCGGAAATGAGCAGTTCTTC.

V and J are TRBV11-2 and TRBJ1-4; the D gene is possibly TRBD1 (6 bases). There are 19 residues in the CDR3. CDR1 is SGHAT and CDR2 is FQNNGV in the germline V gene. V was cut by 5 bases and J by 5 bases, with 27 bases left in between. The CDR3 protein is CASSEAFIGTPRVNEKLFF. CDR3 nucleotide sequence: TGTGCCAGCAGCGAGGCCTTTATCGGGACACCTAGGGTGAATGAAAAACTGTTTTTT.

The chain links TRBV7-7 to TRBJ1-5; D remains ambiguous. Germline-derived CDR1 and CDR2 are SSHAT and FNYEAQ (reference sequence). V lost 3 bases to trimming and J lost 7 bases, with 10 bases between them. The CDR3 spans 13 residues. The CDR3 region is CASSLGKGQPQHF. Written as DNA, the CDR3 is TGTGCCAGCAGCTTGGGGAAGGGACAGCCCCAGCATTTT.

On this clone: One junction end disagrees with the germline gene, perhaps due to a read error. The chain couples TRBV27 to TRBJ1-2, with D possibly matching TRBD1 (6 bases). In germline, CDR1 is MNHEY, CDR2 SMNVEV (reference sequence). This CDR3 has 13 amino acids. This CDR3 is CASSVSGAVGYTF. CDR3 in DNA: TGTGCCAGCAGTGTATCGGGGGCGGTTGGCTACACCTTC.

The gene calls are TRBV6-5 and TRBJ1-2; tentatively, D is TRBD1 (5 bases). Per the germline V gene, CDR1 is MNHEY and CDR2 is SVGAGI. V was clipped by 0 bases and J by 4 bases, with 15 bases between them. This CDR3 comprises 16 residues. Written as DNA, the CDR3 is TGTGCCAGCAGTTACTCGAACGGGGCAGGGCGCTATGGCTACACCTTC. As protein: CASSYSNGAGRYGYTF.

The chain carries TRBV27 and TRBJ2-7; D is possibly TRBD2 (5 bases). Trimming stripped 7 bases from V and 3 bases from J, with 13 bases between. Germline assignment: CDR1 MNHEY and CDR2 SMNVEV (reference sequence). CDR3 length: 13 amino acids. The DNA for the CDR3 is TGTGCCAGCATCCCATCAGGAGGCTACGAGCAGTACTTC. This codes for CASIPSGGYEQYF.

About this clone: Additional DNA sequences in this sample encode the identical CDR3. J is TRBJ2-1 and V is TRBV19; D may be TRBD2 (6 bases). Trimming shortened V by 6 bases and J by 7 bases, and 7 bases separated the two germline ends. Looked up from germline, CDR1 is LNHDA and CDR2 is SQIVND (reference sequence). The CDR3 is made up of 11 amino acids. CDR3 coding DNA: TGTGCCAGTAGCGGGGGAAATGAGCAGTTCTTC. Translated, it gives CASSGGNEQFF.

This sequence joins TRBV19 and TRBJ1-5; 9 bases are shared with TRBD1. The V gene end was trimmed by 5 bases and the J gene end by 3 bases; junction bases not matched to a gene: 11. Germline V gives CDR1 LNHDA, CDR2 SQIVND (reference sequence). There are 17 residues in the CDR3. The CDR3 DNA is TGTGCCAGTAGTTATTGGGACAGGGTTGAGGACAATCAGCCCCAGCATTTT. It yields the protein CASSYWDRVEDNQPQHF.

The chain employs TRBV5-1 and TRBJ1-3; D is unclear. The V gene lost 3 bases and the J gene lost 1 base, with 11 bases spanning the gap. CDR1 SGHRS and CDR2 YFSETQ come from the germline V gene. The CDR3 totals 15 residues. The CDR3 reads CASSSRGLSGNTIYF. The DNA of the CDR3 is TGCGCCAGCAGCTCCAGAGGGCTGTCTGGAAACACCATATATTTT. Full variable domain (remainder filled in from reference TRBV5-1 and TRBJ1-3): KAGVTQTPRYLIKTRGQQVTLSCSPISGHRSVSWYQQTPGQGLQFLFEYFSETQRNKGNFPGRFSGRQFSNSRSEMNVSTLELGDSALYLCASSSRGLSGNTIYFGEGSWLTVV.

The chain links TRBV11-2 to TRBJ1-1, with D tentatively TRBD1 (5 bases). V was clipped by 5 bases and J by 8 bases, with 15 bases between them. CDR1 and CDR2 (germline): SGHAT, FQNNGV. The CDR3 is made up of 13 amino acids. CDR3 bases: TGTGCCAGCAGCGCGACCGGGGACGGAGAAGCTTTCTTT. Translating gives CASSATGDGEAFF. The complete variable domain, with remaining parts taken from reference TRBV11-2 and TRBJ1-1, reads EAGVAQSPRYKIIEKRQSVAFWCNPISGHATLYWYQQILGQGPKLLIQFQNNGVVDDSQLPKDRFSAERLKGVDSTLKIQPAKLEDSAVYLCASSATGDGEAFFGQGTRLTVV.

V is TRBV5-4 and J is TRBJ2-1; 8 bases agree with TRBD1. CDR3 length: 15 residues. Germline CDR1 SGHNT, CDR2 YYREEE (reference sequence). V dropped 4 bases and J dropped 12; count of bases not matched to a gene: 15. CDR3 coding DNA: TGTGCCAGCAGCCCGCAGGACAGGGACCCACTTGGGCAGTTCTTC. Translated: CASSPQDRDPLGQFF.

The chain uses TRBV7-8 and TRBJ1-2; perhaps TRBD1 as D (5 bases). The CDR3 totals 15 residues. Looked up from germline, CDR1 is SGHVS and CDR2 is FQNEAQ. V shed 5 bases and J shed 8 bases, with 21 bases lying between them. CDR3 amino acids: CASSPLGTLREGYTF. CDR3 nucleotide sequence: TGTGCCAGCAGCCCGCTCGGGACTCTACGGGAGGGCTACACCTTC.

The V gene is TRBV6-6, the J gene TRBJ2-7; D remains unclear. Germline CDR1 and CDR2: MNHNY and SVGAGI (reference sequence). The ends were cut back, 5 bases at V and 2 bases at J, with 4 bases in the middle. The CDR3 spans 11 residues. The CDR3 DNA sequence: TGTGCCAGCAGTAAGACCTACGAGCAGTACTTC. Protein product: CASSKTYEQYF.

The chain carries TRBV7-6 and TRBJ2-6; no clear D gene. The CDR3 runs to 19 residues. V lost 2 bases and J lost 0, with 17 bases in between. Germline V gene data show CDR1 as SGHVS and CDR2 as FNYEAQ. The CDR3 coding sequence is TGTGCCAGCAGCTTAACACCCCACCCAGGAGTCTCTGGGGCCAACGTCCTGACTTTC. Translating it yields CASSLTPHPGVSGANVLTF.

The J gene is TRBJ1-3, the V gene TRBV21-1; TRBD1 is the table's D call, not checked against the DNA. TRBV21-1 has pseudogene status. The CDR3 has 16 amino acids. The CDR3 loop reads CASSKGGTGPSHTIYF. CDR3 DNA sequence: TGTGCCAGCAGCAAAGGTGGGACAGGGCCCTCCCACACCATATATTTT.

The V gene is TRBV28, the J gene TRBJ1-5, with D uncertain. The CDR3 runs 14 residues. Germline-derived CDR1 and CDR2 are MDHEN and SYDVKM. The ends were cut back, 7 bases at V and 4 bases at J, with 14 bases in the middle. DNA for the CDR3: TGTGCCAGCAATACCACCCCCACTAATCAGCCCCAGCATTTT. The encoded protein is CASNTTPTNQPQHF.

The V call is TRBV7-9, the J call TRBJ2-1; 12 nucleotides match TRBD2. Germline assignment: CDR1 SEHNR and CDR2 FQNEAQ (reference sequence). Germline trimming cut 0 bases from V and 7 bases from J; bases unmatched to any gene: 7. The CDR3 runs 17 residues. The DNA of the CDR3 is TGTGCCAGCAGCTTAGCGCTAGCGGGAGGGCCTTTTAATGAGCAGTTCTTC. Translating it yields CASSLALAGGPFNEQFF. Based on the CDR3 plus reference TRBV7-9 and TRBJ2-1, the full variable domain is DTGVSQNPRHKITKRGQNVTFRCDPISEHNRLYWYRQTLGQGPEFLTYFQNEAQLEKSRLLSDRFSAERPKGSFSTLEIQRTEQGDSAMYLCASSLALAGGPFNEQFFGPGTRLTVL.

This chain's CDR3 is CASSWIDHNSYEQYF. The DNA for the CDR3 is TGTGCCAGCAGCTGGATTGACCACAACTCCTACGAGCAGTACTTC. The chain joins TRBV5-6 to TRBJ2-7, with no clear D. CDR1 and CDR2 from the germline V gene are SGHDT and YYEEEE. Between the trimmed V and J ends, which lost 3 bases and 0 bases, there was a span of 13 bases. This CDR3 has 15 amino acids. Variable domain in full (rest from reference TRBV5-6 and TRBJ2-7): DAGVTQSPTHLIKTRGQQVTLRCSPKSGHDTVSWYQQALGQGPQFIFQYYEEEERQRGNFPDRFSGHQFPNYSSELNVNALLLGDSALYLCASSWIDHNSYEQYFGPGTRLTVT.

This clone was seen only a few times. The gene calls are TRBV10-2 and TRBJ1-1; D not certain. The CDR3 length is 10 residues. CDR1 and CDR2 (germline): WSHSY, SAAADI. The ends were cut back, 10 bases at V and 7 bases at J, with 10 bases in the middle. CDR3 coding DNA: TGCGCCACCATGTTGGGTGAAGCTTTCTTT. Amino acid sequence: CATMLGEAFF.

This sequence joins TRBV6-5 and TRBJ2-6; D remains unclear. Between the trimmed V and J ends, which lost 6 bases and 1 base, there was a span of 7 bases. Germline CDR1 and CDR2: MNHEY and SVGAGI. The CDR3 totals 14 residues. CDR3 in amino acids: CASSRMSGANVLTF. The DNA of the CDR3 is TGTGCCAGCAGCCGGATGTCTGGGGCCAACGTCCTGACTTTC.

A note on this clone: One junction end does not reproduce the germline sequence, and a read error may be involved. The rearrangement links TRBV27 to TRBJ1-1; the D gene is possibly TRBD1 (6 bases). The CDR3 runs to 13 residues. Germline lookup yields CDR1 MNHEY and CDR2 SMNVEV (reference sequence). DNA for the CDR3: TGTGCCAGCAGTTTATGGGGGGGCACTGAAGCTTCCTTT. Translating gives CASSLWGGTEASF.